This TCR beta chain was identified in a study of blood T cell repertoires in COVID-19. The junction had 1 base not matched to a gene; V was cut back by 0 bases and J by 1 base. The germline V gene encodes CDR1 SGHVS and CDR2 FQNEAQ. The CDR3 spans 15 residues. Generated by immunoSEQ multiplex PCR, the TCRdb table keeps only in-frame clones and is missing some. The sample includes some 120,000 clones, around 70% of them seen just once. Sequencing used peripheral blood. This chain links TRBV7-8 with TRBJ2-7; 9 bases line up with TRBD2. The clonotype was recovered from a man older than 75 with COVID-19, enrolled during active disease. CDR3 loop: CASSLAGLASYEQYF. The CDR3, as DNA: TGTGCCAGCAGCTTAGCCGGACTAGCGTCCTACGAGCAGTACTTC.